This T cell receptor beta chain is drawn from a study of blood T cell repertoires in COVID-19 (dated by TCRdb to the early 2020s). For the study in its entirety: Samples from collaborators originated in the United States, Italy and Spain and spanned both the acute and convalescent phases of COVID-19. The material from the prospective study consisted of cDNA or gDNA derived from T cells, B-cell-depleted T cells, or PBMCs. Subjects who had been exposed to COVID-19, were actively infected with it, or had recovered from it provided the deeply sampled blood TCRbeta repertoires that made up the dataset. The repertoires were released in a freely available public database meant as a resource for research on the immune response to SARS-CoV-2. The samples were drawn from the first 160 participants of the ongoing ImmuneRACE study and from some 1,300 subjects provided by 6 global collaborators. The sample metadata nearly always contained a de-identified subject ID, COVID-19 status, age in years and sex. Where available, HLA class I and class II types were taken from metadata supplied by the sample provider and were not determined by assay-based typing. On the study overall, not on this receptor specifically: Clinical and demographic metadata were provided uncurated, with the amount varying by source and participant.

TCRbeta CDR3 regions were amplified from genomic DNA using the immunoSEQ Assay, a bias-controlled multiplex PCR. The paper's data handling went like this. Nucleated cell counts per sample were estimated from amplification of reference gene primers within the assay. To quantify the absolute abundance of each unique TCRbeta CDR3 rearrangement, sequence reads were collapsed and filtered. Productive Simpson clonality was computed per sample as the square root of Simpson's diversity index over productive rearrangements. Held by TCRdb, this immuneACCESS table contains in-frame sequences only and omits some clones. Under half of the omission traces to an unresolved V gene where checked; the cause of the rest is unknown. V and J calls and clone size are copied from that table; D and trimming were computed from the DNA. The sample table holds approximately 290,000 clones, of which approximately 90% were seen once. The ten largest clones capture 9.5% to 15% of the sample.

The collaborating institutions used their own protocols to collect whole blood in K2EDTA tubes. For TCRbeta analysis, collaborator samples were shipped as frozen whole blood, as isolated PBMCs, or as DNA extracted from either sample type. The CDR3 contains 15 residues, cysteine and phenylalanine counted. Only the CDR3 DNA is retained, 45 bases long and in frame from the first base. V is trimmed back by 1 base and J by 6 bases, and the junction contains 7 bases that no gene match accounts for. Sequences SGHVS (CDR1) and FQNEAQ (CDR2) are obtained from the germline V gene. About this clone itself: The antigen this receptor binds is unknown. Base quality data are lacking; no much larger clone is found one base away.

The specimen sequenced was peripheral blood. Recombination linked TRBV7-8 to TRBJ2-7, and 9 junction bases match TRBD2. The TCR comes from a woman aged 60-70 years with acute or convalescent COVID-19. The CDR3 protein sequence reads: CASSLDSGGPGEQYF. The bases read TGTGCCAGCAGCTTAGATAGCGGGGGTCCAGGCGAGCAGTACTTC.